The sequence of this T cell receptor beta chain was determined in a study of CD8+ T cells in alopecia areata. Study findings and constraints: Possibly as an HLA-related effect, TCR sharing across patients appeared less clear than in mice. Scalp sample sequencing also detects resident alphabeta T cells of normal skin.

This clone was observed a handful of times. Its matching antigen is unknown. RNA was isolated and reverse transcribed to cDNA, the sequencing template. Clones were read by immunoSEQ multiplex PCR, and TCRdb kept only the in-frame ones, dropping some. The sample shows about 110,000 clones, roughly 59% of them seen only once. Sorting from PBMCs produced CD4+ and CD8+ T cells. The germline V gene encodes CDR1 SGHAT and CDR2 FQNNGV. The V end lost 5 bases, the J end lost 9 bases, and 17 bases lay between the germline ends. The CDR3 runs to 15 residues. The V and J genes are TRBV11-2 and TRBJ1-6; maybe TRBD1 (5 bases). The sample consisted of CD8+ T cells sorted from blood. This receptor was obtained from a human donor in good health. The CDR3 here is CASSKGHGNSSPLHF. CDR3 coding DNA: TGTGCCAGCAGCAAAGGACACGGTAACAGTTCACCCCTCCACTTT. Variable domain in full (rest from reference TRBV11-2 and TRBJ1-6): EAGVAQSPRYKIIEKRQSVAFWCNPISGHATLYWYQQILGQGPKLLIQFQNNGVVDDSQLPKDRFSAERLKGVDSTLKIQPAKLEDSAVYLCASSKGHGNSSPLHFGNGTRLTVT.